This paragraph covers one T cell receptor (beta chain) sequence. This specimen belongs to a study of cytomegalovirus exposure and HLA in healthy donors. The V and J ends lost 2 bases and 6 bases, in that order; junction bases with no gene match: 6. The germline gives CDR1 MNHNS, CDR2 SASEGT. The CDR3 covers 15 residues. The PCR contained 60 Vbeta and 13 Jbeta primers. Sequenced by immunoSEQ multiplex PCR; TCRdb stores in-frame clones only, minus some. Of 120,000 or so clones in the sample, more than 65% are singletons; the top ten hold 4%. The sample taken for sequencing was PBMCs. The clonotype comes from a man between 18 and 35 years old in good health and CMV-seropositive. The rearrangement links TRBV6-1 to TRBJ2-1, with 8 bases lining up with TRBD1. CDR3 coding DNA: TGTGCCAGCAGTGAAATACAGGGGGGTCGCAATGAGCAGTTCTTC. This gives the protein CASSEIQGGRNEQFF.